The next 9 T cell receptor beta chains were all read from a single sample in a study of CD8 T cells in ankylosing spondylitis. Points from the study as a whole: Several highly homologous variants made up a TCR beta motif, and this motif appeared characteristic of ankylosing spondylitis blood.

One entry per CDR3 protein results from TCRdb running MiXCR on the 5' RACE reads. The table lists about 800,000 distinct CDR3 sequences, 10% to 15% of them singletons. For these receptors, no antigen is known. The sequencing input was blood, either unsorted or a sorted T cell fraction (not recorded which). Receptor source: a male donor with ankylosing spondylitis.

The CDR3 nucleotides are TGCGCCAGCAGCCGAGACGGCGTAAAGGGAAACACCATATATTTT. Its protein product is CASSRDGVKGNTIYF. The gene calls are TRBV5-1 and TRBJ1-3; D is ambiguous. Trimming took 4 bases from V and 4 from J, leaving 15 bases between them. CDR3 length: 15 residues. Germline-derived CDR1 and CDR2 are SGHRS and YFSETQ.

The V gene is TRBV20-1, the J gene TRBJ1-5; D is unclear. Germline CDR1 DFQATT, CDR2 SNEGSKA (reference sequence). V was clipped by 7 bases and J by 0 bases, with 7 bases between them. The CDR3 spans 12 residues. In DNA form, the CDR3 reads TGCAGTGTTTTAGATAGCAATCAGCCCCAGCATTTT. Its translation: CSVLDSNQPQHF.

The V gene is TRBV7-6, the J gene TRBJ2-1; TRBD2 aligns across 7 bases. Germline trimming cut 1 base from V and 11 bases from J; bases unmatched to any gene: 5. The CDR3 is made up of 13 amino acids. The germline CDR1 and CDR2 sequences are SGHVS and FNYEAQ. The chain's CDR3 is CASSLVAAGKQFF. The CDR3 nucleotides read TGTGCCAGCAGCTTAGTTGCAGCGGGGAAGCAGTTCTTC.

The chain is built from TRBV19 and TRBJ1-1, with TRBD1 as a possible D gene (6 bases). The CDR3 totals 15 residues. CDR1 is LNHDA and CDR2 is SQIVND in the germline V gene (reference sequence). The germline V and J ends were trimmed by 3 bases and 3 bases, with 14 bases remaining between them. The DNA of the CDR3 is TGTGCCAGTAGTATTGGAACAGGGTTGTACACTGAAGCTTTCTTT. This gives the protein CASSIGTGLYTEAFF. The variable domain in full, with the rest retrieved from reference TRBV19 and TRBJ1-1, is DGGITQSPKYLFRKEGQNVTLSCEQNLNHDAMYWYRQDPGQGLRLIYYSQIVNDFQKGDIAEGYSVSREKKESFPLTVTSAQKNPTAFYLCASSIGTGLYTEAFFGQGTRLTVV.

The chain uses TRBV28 and TRBJ2-7; D gene uncertain. The CDR3 covers 14 residues. Per germline, CDR1 MDHEN and CDR2 SYDVKM. V was cut by 3 bases and J by 3 bases, with 12 bases left in between. This CDR3 reads CASSLTARNYEQYF. For the CDR3, the DNA is TGTGCCAGCAGTTTGACGGCCCGGAACTACGAGCAGTACTTC.

This clonotype was observed at least ten times. The chain couples TRBV20-1 to TRBJ2-7; the D is unclear. Trimming cost V 3 bases and J 3 bases, with 12 bases left between them. CDR1 and CDR2 from the germline V gene are DFQATT and SNEGSKA (reference sequence). The CDR3 covers 13 residues. CDR3 amino acids: CSARYGSFYEQYF. CDR3 DNA: TGCAGTGCTAGGTATGGCAGCTTCTACGAGCAGTACTTC.

The chain employs TRBV7-2 and TRBJ2-7; TRBD1 matches at 9 bases. Losses at the gene ends were 5 bases for V and 3 bases for J; bases not matched to a gene: 11. The CDR3 consists of 16 residues. In germline, CDR1 is SGHTA, CDR2 FQGNSA. DNA for the CDR3: TGTGCCAGCAGCGTGGACAGGGGAGGGTATTACTACGAGCAGTACTTC. Amino acids: CASSVDRGGYYYEQYF.

This clonotype was counted only a few times. This sequence joins TRBV5-1 and TRBJ1-1; 7 bases align to TRBD1. This CDR3 has 15 amino acids. Germline values: CDR1 SGHRS, CDR2 YFSETQ. J lost 1 base, V lost 4 bases, and 7 bases had no gene match. Here the CDR3 reads CASSHWDRTNTEAFF. CDR3 nucleotides: TGCGCCAGCAGCCACTGGGACAGAACGAACACTGAAGCTTTCTTT. The full variable domain, completed using reference TRBV5-1 and TRBJ1-1, is KAGVTQTPRYLIKTRGQQVTLSCSPISGHRSVSWYQQTPGQGLQFLFEYFSETQRNKGNFPGRFSGRQFSNSRSEMNVSTLELGDSALYLCASSHWDRTNTEAFFGQGTRLTVV.

Only a few counts were recorded for this clonotype. The chain is built from TRBV4-2 and TRBJ2-1; D may be TRBD1 (6 bases). The CDR3 sequence is 17 residues long. Trimming removed 4 bases from V and 4 bases from J, with 20 bases in between. The germline CDR1 and CDR2 sequences are LGHNA and YNFKEQ. The CDR3 spells CASSLTALARGYNEQFF. Written as DNA, the CDR3 is TGTGCCAGCAGCCTAACGGCTCTAGCTAGGGGGTACAATGAGCAGTTCTTC.